These T cell receptor beta chains were read from a single sample in a study of T-cell memory formation after mild COVID-19. TCRdb reprocessed the 5' RACE reads with MiXCR, giving one entry per CDR3 protein. The table records almost 550,000 distinct CDR3 sequences, roughly 20% of them present only once. What was sequenced was PBMCs or a T cell subset sorted from them (not recorded which). The receptors shown here come from an adult woman who had mild COVID-19 (a few samples of this study predate the infection). Cell type and time point are not known. CDR3s include the opening cysteine and the closing phenylalanine or tryptophan. A D gene is named only where the DNA matches it firmly. A row's size may be missing; if present it is once, few, many or a size class.

D gene	V gene	J gene	clone size	CDR3 DNA	CDR3 protein
-	TRBV19	TRBJ2-7	-	TGTGCCAGTAGTCCCGACGGGGTCCTCAGGTCAGCCTACGAGCAGTACTTC	CASSPDGVLRSAYEQYF
-	TRBV6-5	TRBJ2-7	-	TGTGCCAGCAGTTACTCGTTGGGTGGGGAGCAGTACTTC	CASSYSLGGEQYF
-	TRBV6-2/TRBV6-3	TRBJ2-1	-	TGTGCCAGCAGCCTTCCTTTAAGACTAGACTCCTACAATGAGCAGTTCTTC	CASSLPLRLDSYNEQFF
-	TRBV11-2	TRBJ2-3	-	TGTGCCAGCAGCTTCGCCGCAGATACGCAGTATTTT	CASSFAADTQYF
TRBD2	TRBV7-2	TRBJ2-7	few	TGTGCCAGCAGCCAGAGCGGGGGGCCTGCCTACGAGCAGTACTTC	CASSQSGGPAYEQYF
TRBD2	TRBV4-3	TRBJ2-2	-	TGCGCCAGCAGCCAAGGGGTGACTAGCGGGGACACCGGGGAGCTGTTTTTT	CASSQGVTSGDTGELFF
TRBD2	TRBV9	TRBJ2-5	-	TGTGCCAGCAGCGCCAGCGGGGGGCCACGCCGGTACCAAGAGACCCAGTACTTC	CASSASGGPRRYQETQYF
TRBD1	TRBV7-9	TRBJ2-1	few	TGTGCCAGCAGCTACCCTCGGGCAGGGGGCCATGAGCAGTTCTTC	CASSYPRAGGHEQFF
-	TRBV7-9	TRBJ1-1	-	TGTGCCAGCAGCTTAGATTCGGGGGGAAACACTGAAGCTTTCTTT	CASSLDSGGNTEAFF
-	TRBV5-5	TRBJ2-1	-	TGTGCCAGCAGTCCAGGGAAATTTGCTCGGAACAATGAGCAGTTCTTC	CASSPGKFARNNEQFF
-	TRBV18	TRBJ2-3	few	TGTGCCAGCTCACCAAGGCCGGGGGGCACAGATACGCAGTATTTT	CASSPRPGGTDTQYF
TRBD2	TRBV4-3	TRBJ2-5	few	TGCGCCAGCAGCCAAGATGACCGCCTTAGCGGGAGGGTTTCGGAGACCCAGTACTTC	CASSQDDRLSGRVSETQYF
-	TRBV7-9	TRBJ2-7	-	TGTGCCAGCAGCTTTATTACCGGGACCTTTCACTACGAGCAGTACTTC	CASSFITGTFHYEQYF